The present TCR beta chain was sequenced within a study of blood T cell repertoires in COVID-19. Study background: Acute and convalescent COVID-19 specimens originated in the United States, Italy and Spain. T cells, B-cell-depleted T cells, or PBMCs supplied cDNA or gDNA.

Profiled with immunoSEQ multiplex PCR; TCRdb holds only in-frame clones, not every one. The repertoire holds about 480,000 clones, 88% seen once, with 1.5% to 2% in the top ten. V was shortened by 2 bases and J by 6 bases, with 15 bases between the two germline ends. The CDR3 spans 15 residues. Germline V gene lookup returns CDR1 SGDLS and CDR2 YYNGEE. Participants were aged about 18 to 90 years from about two dozen US areas. What the recovered Cohort 3 donors had was two negative PCRs, clearance, or symptom resolution. The chain employs TRBV9 and TRBJ2-1; a weak D match, TRBD2 (5 bases). What was sequenced was PBMCs or T cells enriched from blood (not recorded which). The sequence was obtained from a woman aged 40 to 50 who had recovered from COVID-19. The CDR3 here is CASSVSSGTANEQFF. The DNA for the CDR3 is TGTGCCAGCAGCGTTAGTTCGGGAACCGCCAATGAGCAGTTCTTC.